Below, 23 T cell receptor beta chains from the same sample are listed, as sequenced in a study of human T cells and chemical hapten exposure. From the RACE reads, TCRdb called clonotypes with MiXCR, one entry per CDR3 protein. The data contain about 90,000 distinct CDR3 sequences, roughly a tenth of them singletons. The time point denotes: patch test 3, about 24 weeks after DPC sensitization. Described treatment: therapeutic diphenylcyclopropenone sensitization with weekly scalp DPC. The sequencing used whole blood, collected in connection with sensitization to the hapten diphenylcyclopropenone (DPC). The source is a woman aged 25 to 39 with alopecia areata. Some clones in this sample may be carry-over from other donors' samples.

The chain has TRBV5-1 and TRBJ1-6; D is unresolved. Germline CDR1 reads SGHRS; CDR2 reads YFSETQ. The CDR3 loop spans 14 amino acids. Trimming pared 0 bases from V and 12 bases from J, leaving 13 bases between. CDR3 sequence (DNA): TGCGCCAGCAGCTTGGGAGACATCGGTTTACCCCTCCACTTT. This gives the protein CASSLGDIGLPLHF.

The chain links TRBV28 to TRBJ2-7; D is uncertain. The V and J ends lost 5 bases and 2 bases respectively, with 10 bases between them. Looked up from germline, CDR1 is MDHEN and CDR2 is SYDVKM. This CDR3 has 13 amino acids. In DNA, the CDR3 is TGTGCCAGCAGTCCCCCGCCACCCTACGAGCAGTACTTC. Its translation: CASSPPPPYEQYF.

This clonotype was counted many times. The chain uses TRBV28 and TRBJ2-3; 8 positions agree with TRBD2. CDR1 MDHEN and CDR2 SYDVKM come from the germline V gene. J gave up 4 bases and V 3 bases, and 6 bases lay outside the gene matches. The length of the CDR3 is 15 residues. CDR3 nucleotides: TGTGCCAGCAGTTTGTCCCGGGAGGGTTCAGATACGCAGTATTTT. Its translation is CASSLSREGSDTQYF.

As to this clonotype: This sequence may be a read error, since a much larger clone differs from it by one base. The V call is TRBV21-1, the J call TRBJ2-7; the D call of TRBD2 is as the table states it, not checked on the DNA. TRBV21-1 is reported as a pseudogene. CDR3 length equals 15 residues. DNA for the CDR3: TGTGCCAGCAGCATTAGCGGGAGGGCCCCCTACGAGCAGTACTTC. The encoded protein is CASSISGRAPYEQYF.

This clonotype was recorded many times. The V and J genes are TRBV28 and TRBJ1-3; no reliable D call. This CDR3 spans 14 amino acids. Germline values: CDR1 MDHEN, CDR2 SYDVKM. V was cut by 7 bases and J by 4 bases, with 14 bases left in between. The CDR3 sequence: CASTYPGGGNTIYF. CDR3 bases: TGTGCCAGCACCTATCCGGGAGGGGGAAACACCATATATTTT.

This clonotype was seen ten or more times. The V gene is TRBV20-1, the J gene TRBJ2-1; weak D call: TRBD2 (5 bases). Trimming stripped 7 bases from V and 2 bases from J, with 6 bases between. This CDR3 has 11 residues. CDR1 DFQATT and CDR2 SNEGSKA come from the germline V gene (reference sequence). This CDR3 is CSGEPYNEQFF. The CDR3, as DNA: TGCAGTGGGGAGCCCTACAATGAGCAGTTCTTC.

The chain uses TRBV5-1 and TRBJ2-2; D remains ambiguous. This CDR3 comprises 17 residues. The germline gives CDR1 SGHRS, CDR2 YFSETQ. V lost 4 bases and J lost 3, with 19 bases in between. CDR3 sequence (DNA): TGCGCCAGCAGCCCCTACATAGGAGTAATCGACACCGGGGAGCTGTTTTTT. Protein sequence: CASSPYIGVIDTGELFF. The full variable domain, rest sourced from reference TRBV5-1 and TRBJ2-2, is KAGVTQTPRYLIKTRGQQVTLSCSPISGHRSVSWYQQTPGQGLQFLFEYFSETQRNKGNFPGRFSGRQFSNSRSEMNVSTLELGDSALYLCASSPYIGVIDTGELFFGEGSRLTVL.

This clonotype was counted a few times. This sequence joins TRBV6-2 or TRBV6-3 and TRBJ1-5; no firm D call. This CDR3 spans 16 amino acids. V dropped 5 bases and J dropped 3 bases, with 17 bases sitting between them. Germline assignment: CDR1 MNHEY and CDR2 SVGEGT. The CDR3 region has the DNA TGTGCCAGCAGTGTCATGGGCAGTATCAACAATCAGCCCCAGCATTTT. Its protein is CASSVMGSINNQPQHF.

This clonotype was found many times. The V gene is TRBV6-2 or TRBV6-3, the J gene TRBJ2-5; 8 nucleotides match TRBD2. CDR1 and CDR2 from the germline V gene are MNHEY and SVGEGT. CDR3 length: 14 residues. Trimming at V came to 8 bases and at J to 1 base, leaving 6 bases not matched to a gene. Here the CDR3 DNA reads TGTGCCAGCCGTTCGGGAGGGCTCCAAGAGACCCAGTACTTC. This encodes CASRSGGLQETQYF.

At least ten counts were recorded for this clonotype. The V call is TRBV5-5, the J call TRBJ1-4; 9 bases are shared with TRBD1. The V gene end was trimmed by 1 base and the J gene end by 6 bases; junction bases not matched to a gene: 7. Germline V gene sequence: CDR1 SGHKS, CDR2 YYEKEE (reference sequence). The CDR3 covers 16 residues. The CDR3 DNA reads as TGTGCCAGCAGCTTGCGAGGGACAGGGCTGTATGAAAAACTGTTTTTT. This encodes CASSLRGTGLYEKLFF.

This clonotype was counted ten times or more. The CDR3 region is CASKGALLETQYF. The CDR3 DNA sequence: TGTGCCAGCAAAGGCGCCTTACTGGAGACCCAGTACTTC. V and J are TRBV6-1 and TRBJ2-5; D unresolved. The V and J ends lost 7 bases and 5 bases respectively, with 14 bases between them. The CDR3 runs 13 residues. Germline-derived CDR1 and CDR2 are MNHNS and SASEGT.

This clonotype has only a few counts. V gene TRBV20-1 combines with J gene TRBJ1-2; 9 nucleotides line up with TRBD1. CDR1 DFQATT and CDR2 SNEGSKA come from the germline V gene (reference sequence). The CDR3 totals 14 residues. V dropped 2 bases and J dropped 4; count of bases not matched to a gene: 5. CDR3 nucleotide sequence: TGCAGTGCTAGATCCACAGGGGGCGGCTATGGCTACACCTTC. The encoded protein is CSARSTGGGYGYTF.

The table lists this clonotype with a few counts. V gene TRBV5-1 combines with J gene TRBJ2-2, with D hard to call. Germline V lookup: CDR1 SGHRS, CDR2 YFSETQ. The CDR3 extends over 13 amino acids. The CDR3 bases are TGCGCATGCCCCACACCGAACACCGGGGAGCTGTTTTTT. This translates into CACPTPNTGELFF. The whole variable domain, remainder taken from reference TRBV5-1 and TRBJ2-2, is KAGVTQTPRYLIKTRGQQVTLSCSPISGHRSVSWYQQTPGQGLQFLFEYFSETQRNKGNFPGRFSGRQFSNSRSEMNVSTLELGDSALYLCACPTPNTGELFFGEGSRLTVL.

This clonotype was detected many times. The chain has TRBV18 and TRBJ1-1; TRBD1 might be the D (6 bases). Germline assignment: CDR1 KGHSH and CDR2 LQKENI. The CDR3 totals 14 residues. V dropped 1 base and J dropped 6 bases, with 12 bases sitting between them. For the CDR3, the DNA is TGTGCCAGCTCACCACAGGGGGAGTTCTCTGAAGCTTTCTTT. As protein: CASSPQGEFSEAFF.

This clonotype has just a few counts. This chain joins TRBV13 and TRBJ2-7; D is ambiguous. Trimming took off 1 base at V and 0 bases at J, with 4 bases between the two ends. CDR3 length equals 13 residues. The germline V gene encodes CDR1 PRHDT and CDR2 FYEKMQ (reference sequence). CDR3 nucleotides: TGTGCCAGCAGCTTAGCCAGCTCCTACGAGCAGTACTTC. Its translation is CASSLASSYEQYF.

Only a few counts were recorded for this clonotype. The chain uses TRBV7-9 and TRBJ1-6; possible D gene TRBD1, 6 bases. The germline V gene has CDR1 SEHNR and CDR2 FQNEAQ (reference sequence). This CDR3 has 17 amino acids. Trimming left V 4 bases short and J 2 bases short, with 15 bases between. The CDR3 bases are TGTGCCAGCAGCTCCTGGGGGGCGCGTACCTATAATTCACCCCTCCACTTT. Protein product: CASSSWGARTYNSPLHF.

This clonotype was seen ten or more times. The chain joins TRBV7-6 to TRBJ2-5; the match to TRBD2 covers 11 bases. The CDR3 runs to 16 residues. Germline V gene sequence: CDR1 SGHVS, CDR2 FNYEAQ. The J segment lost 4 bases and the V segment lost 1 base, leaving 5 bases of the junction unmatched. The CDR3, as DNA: TGTGCCAGCAGCTTAGAACTAGCGGGGGCCGGAGAGACCCAGTACTTC. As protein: CASSLELAGAGETQYF.

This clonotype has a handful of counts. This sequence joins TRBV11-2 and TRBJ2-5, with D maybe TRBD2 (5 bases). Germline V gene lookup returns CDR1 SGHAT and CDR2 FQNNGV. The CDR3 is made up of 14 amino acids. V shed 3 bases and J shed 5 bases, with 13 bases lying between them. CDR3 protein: CASSLNSGQETQYF. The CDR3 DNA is TGTGCCAGCAGCTTGAACAGCGGCCAGGAGACCCAGTACTTC.

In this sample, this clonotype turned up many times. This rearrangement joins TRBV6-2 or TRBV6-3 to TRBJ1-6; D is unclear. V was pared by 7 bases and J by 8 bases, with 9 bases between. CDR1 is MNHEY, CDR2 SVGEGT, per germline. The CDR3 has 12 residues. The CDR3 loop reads CASTQVDSPLHF. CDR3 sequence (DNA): TGTGCCAGCACCCAAGTCGATTCACCCCTCCACTTT.

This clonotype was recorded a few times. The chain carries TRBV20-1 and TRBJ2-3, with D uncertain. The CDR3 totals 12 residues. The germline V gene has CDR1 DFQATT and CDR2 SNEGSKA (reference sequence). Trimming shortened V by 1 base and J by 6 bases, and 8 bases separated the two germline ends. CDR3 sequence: CSARAGGDTQYF. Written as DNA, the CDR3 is TGCAGTGCTAGAGCGGGCGGTGATACGCAGTATTTT.

CDR3 sequence: CSAILSGRVNTGELFF. DNA for the CDR3: TGCAGTGCTATTCTCAGCGGGAGGGTGAACACCGGGGAGCTGTTTTTT. The gene calls are TRBV20-1 and TRBJ2-2; the match to TRBD2 covers 10 bases. Germline assignment: CDR1 DFQATT and CDR2 SNEGSKA (reference sequence). The V segment lost 4 bases and the J segment 1 base; nucleotides outside the gene matches: 6. The CDR3 contains 16 residues.

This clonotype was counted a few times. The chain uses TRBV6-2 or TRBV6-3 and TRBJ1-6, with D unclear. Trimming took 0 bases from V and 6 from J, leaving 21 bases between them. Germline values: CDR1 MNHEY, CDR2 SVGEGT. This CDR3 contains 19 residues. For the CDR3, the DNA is TGTGCCAGCAGTTACTCGATTTCATCCGACGCTCTTAGTAATTCACCCCTCCACTTT. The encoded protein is CASSYSISSDALSNSPLHF.

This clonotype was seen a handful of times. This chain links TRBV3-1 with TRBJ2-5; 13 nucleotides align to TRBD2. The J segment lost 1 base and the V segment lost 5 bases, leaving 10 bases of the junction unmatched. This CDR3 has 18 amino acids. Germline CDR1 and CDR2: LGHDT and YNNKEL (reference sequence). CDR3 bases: TGTGCCAGCAGCTCCGGGACTAGCGGGGCCGCGATCCAAGAGACCCAGTACTTC. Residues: CASSSGTSGAAIQETQYF.